Listed here is a single T cell receptor beta chain. The antigen is unknown. The data belong to a study of cytomegalovirus exposure and HLA in healthy donors. Study in general: Among about 179 million T cells, an earlier analysis found about 100 million unique TCR beta sequences. General study findings and limits: The study put 150 to 200 TCR beta chains on its list as cytomegalovirus-associated. Later on, a genetic analysis was performed. It linked a missense variant in DCLRE1C with V- and J-gene trimming of TCR beta.

The PCR made use of 60 Vbeta and 13 Jbeta primers. Libraries were prepared by immunoSEQ multiplex PCR; TCRdb keeps only in-frame clonotypes and omits some of them. The profile covers 100,000 to 150,000 clones, with approximately 80% appearing a single time and 1.5% to 2% taken by the ten largest. This CDR3 comprises 15 residues. The V and J ends lost 4 bases and 7 bases, in that order; junction bases with no gene match: 8. The germline V gene has CDR1 MNHEY and CDR2 SVGAGI. V is TRBV6-5 and J is TRBJ2-7, with 12 bases aligning to TRBD1. Sequencing used PBMCs. The TCR originated in a man aged 35-49 years in good health and CMV-seronegative. CDR3 DNA sequence: TGTGCCAGCAGTTTCGGGACAGGGGGCGGAGGAGAGCAGTACTTC. Its protein is CASSFGTGGGGEQYF.